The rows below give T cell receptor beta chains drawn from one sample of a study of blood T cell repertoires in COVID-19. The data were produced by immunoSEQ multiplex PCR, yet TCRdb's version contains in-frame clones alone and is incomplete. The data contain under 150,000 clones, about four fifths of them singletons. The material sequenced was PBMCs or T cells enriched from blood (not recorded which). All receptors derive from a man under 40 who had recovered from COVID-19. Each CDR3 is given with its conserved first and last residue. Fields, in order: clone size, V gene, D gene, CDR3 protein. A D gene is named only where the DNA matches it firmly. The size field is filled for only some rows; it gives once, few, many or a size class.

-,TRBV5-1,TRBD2,CASSWTSGNPYNEQFF
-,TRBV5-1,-,CASSATSYLFGQYF
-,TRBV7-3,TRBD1,CASSRGQGAVYEQYF
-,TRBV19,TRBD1,CASKLLTGDTEAFF
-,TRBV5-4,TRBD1,CASSLGTGSDSHYTF
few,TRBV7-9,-,CASTLDNSPLHF
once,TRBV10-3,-,CAITVRGPGAEAFF
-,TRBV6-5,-,CASSSIGQSGYTF
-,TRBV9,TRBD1,CASSPRQGPFSSYNEQFF
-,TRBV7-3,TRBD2,CASSRDYSDTQYF
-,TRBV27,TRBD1,CASSTTGTGNNQPQHF
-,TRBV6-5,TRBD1,CASSYGGTGGEFPQHF
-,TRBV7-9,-,CASSLAQGRETQYF
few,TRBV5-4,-,CASSLDSNTGELFF
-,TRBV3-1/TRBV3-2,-,CASSQGTSSNEQFF
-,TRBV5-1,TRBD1,CASSFASWGQGASIINQPQHF
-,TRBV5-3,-,CVRSFYTEDSRGYNEQFF
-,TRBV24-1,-,CATSDASDTQYF
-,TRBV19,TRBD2,CASSMGSGGTHTGELFF
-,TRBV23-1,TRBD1,CASSPGTENQPQHF
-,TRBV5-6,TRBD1,CASSLVQGAEETQYF
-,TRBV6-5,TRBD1,CASNPGQGRTGELFF
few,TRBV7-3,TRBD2,CASSPLTSALGAHRTDTQYF
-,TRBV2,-,CASSEALGLTDTQYF
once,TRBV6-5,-,CASSYSGTGENYGYTF
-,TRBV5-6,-,CASSFAPAGTRKLHF
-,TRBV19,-,CASSQGGPDTQYF
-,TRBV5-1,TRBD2,CATRPTSDSYEQYF
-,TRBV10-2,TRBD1,CASRSGTGDHGYTF
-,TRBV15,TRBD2,CATSRGLAPTDTQYF
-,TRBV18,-,CASSPTDETQYF
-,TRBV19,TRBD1,CASHDRAYGNTIYF
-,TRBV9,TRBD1,CASSVTGQGNSPLHF
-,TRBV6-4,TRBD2,CASSDGTSGGTDTQYF
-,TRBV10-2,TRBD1,CASRKGTGPNEQFF
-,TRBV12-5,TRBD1,CASAWQGDGYTF
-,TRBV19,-,CASSRSDTNYGYTF
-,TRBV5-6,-,CASSDVLASGTQYF
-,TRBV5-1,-,CASSLVSGDGNTIYF
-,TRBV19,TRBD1,CASGTGGTGELFF
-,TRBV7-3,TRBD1,CASSTGQGVASVSGANVLTF
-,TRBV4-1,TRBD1,CASSILGRGLNTEAFF
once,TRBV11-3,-,CASSLTSSTDTQYF
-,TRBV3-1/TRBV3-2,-,CASSQGTGTMQKAFF
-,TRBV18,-,CASSPTGHHAEAFF
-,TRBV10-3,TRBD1,CAIWTGYIANYGYTF
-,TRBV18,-,CASSPLVEETQYF
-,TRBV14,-,CASSHLAQGNQPQHF
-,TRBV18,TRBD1,CASSPDDRENGYTF
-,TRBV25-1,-,CASSEGRSGYTF
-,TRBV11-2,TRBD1,CASSMDRGRWHANEKLFF
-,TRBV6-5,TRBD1,CASSSARQGRNGYTF
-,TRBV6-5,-,CASRPRQTGELFF